The clone carrying this T cell receptor (beta chain) was observed at least ten times. The entry originates in a study of tumor-infiltrating lymphocytes in oesophageal squamous cell carcinoma. The V end lost 3 bases, the J end lost 4 bases, and 3 bases lay between the germline ends. The CDR3 has 11 residues. TCRdb analysed the PCR reads with MiXCR anew, one entry per CDR3 protein. Of fewer than 15,000 distinct CDR3 sequences detected, approximately 52% appear once; the ten largest clones hold approximately 13%. This receptor was obtained from a male donor with esophageal squamous cell carcinoma. Sequenced: normal esophageal tissue next to the tumor. J is TRBJ1-1 and V is TRBV12-3 or TRBV12-4; D remains ambiguous. The CDR3 coding sequence is TGTGCCAGCAGTTTCTCCACTGAAGCTTTCTTT. Protein sequence: CASSFSTEAFF.